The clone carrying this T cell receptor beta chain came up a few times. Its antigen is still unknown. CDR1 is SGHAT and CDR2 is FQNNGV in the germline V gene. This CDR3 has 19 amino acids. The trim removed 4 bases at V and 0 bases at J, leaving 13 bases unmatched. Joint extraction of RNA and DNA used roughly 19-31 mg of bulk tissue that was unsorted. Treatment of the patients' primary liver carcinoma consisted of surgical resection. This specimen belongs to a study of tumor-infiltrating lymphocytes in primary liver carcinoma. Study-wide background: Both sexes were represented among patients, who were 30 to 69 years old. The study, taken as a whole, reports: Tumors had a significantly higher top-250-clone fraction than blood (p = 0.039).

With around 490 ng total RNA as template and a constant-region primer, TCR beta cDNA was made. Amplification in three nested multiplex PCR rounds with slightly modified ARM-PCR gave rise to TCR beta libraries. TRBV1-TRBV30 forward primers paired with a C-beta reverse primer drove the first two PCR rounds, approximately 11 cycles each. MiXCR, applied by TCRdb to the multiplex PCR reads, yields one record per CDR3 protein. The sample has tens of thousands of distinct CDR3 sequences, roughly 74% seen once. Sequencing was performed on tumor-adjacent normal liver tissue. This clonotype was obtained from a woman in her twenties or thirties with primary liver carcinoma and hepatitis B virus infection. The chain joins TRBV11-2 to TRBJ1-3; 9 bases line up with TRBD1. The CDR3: CASSSRPDRGAYSGNTIYF. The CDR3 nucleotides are TGTGCCAGCAGCTCACGCCCGGACAGGGGAGCGTACTCTGGAAACACCATATATTTT.